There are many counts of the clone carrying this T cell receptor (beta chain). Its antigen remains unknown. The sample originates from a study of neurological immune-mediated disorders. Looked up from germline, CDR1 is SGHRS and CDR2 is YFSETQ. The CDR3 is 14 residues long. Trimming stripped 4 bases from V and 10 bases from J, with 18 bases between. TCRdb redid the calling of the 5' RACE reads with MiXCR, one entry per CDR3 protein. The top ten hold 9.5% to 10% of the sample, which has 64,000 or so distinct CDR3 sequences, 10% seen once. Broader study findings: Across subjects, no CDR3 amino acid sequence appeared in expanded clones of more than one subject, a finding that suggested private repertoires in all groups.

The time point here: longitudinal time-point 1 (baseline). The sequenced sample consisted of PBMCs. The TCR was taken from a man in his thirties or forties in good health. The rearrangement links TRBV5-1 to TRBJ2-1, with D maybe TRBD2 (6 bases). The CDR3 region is CASSPWDFSGEQFF. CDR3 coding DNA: TGCGCCAGCAGCCCATGGGACTTCAGTGGGGAGCAGTTCTTC.